Described below is a single T cell receptor (beta chain) sequence and its context. The data originate from a study of cytomegalovirus exposure and HLA in healthy donors. The primer mix had 60 Vbeta and 13 Jbeta primers. Clones were sequenced by immunoSEQ multiplex PCR, and TCRdb holds only the in-frame ones, with some missing. Of under 150,000 clones in the sample, around 82% were seen once. Material: PBMCs. The source is a woman between 25 and 40 years old in good health and CMV-seropositive.

This chain's CDR3 is CASQGTGKLGGYTF. The CDR3 DNA sequence: TGTGCCAGCCAGGGGACAGGGAAATTAGGTGGCTACACCTTC. J is TRBJ1-2 and V is TRBV6-5; 9 bases are shared with TRBD1. Germline V gene lookup returns CDR1 MNHEY and CDR2 SVGAGI. Losses at the gene ends were 8 bases for V and 7 bases for J; bases not matched to a gene: 11. This CDR3 comprises 14 residues.